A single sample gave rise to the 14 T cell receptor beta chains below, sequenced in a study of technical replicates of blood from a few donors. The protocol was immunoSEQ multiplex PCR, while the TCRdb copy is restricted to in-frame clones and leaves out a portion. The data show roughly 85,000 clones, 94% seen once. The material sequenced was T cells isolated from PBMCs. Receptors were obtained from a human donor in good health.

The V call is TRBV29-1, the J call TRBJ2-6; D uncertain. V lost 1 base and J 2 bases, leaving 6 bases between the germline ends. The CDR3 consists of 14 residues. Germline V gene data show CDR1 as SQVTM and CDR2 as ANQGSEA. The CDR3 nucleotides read TGCAGCGTTGAAGGGGCAGCTGGGGCCAACGTCCTGACTTTC. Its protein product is CSVEGAAGANVLTF.

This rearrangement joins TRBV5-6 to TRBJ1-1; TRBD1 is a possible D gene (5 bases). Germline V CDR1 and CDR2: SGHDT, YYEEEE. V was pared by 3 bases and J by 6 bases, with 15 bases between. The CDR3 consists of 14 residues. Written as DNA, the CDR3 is TGTGCCAGCAGCTCGTATCCGGCGGGGGCTGAAGCTTTCTTT. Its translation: CASSSYPAGAEAFF.

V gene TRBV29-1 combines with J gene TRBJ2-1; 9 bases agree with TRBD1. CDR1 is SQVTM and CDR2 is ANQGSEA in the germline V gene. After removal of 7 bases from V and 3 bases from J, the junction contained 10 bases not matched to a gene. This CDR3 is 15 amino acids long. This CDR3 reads CSAKWRDRDYNEQFF. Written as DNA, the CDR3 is TGCAGCGCTAAATGGAGGGACAGGGACTACAATGAGCAGTTCTTC.

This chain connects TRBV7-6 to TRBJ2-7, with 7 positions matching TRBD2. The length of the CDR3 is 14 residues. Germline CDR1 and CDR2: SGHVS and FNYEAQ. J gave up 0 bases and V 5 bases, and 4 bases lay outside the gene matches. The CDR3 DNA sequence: TGTGCCAGCAGCCCCTCTAGCGGCTCCTACGAGCAGTACTTC. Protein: CASSPSSGSYEQYF.

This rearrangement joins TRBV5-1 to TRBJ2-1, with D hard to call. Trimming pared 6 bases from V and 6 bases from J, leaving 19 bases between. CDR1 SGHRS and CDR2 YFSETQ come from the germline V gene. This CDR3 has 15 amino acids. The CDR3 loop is CASTLQSIGVNEQFF. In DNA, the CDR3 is TGCGCCAGCACCCTACAGTCTATAGGCGTCAATGAGCAGTTCTTC.

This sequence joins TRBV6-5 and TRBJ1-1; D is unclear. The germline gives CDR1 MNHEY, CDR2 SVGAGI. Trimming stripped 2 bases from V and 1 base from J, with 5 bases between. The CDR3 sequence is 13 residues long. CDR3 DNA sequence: TGTGCCAGCAGTTACGGGCCGAACACTGAAGCTTTCTTT. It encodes CASSYGPNTEAFF.

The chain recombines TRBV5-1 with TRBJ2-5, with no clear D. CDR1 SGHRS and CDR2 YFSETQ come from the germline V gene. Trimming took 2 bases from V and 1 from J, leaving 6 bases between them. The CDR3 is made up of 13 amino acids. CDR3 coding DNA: TGCGCCAGCAGCTTACCGGTCCAAGAGACCCAGTACTTC. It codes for CASSLPVQETQYF. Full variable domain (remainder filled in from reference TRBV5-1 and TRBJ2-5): KAGVTQTPRYLIKTRGQQVTLSCSPISGHRSVSWYQQTPGQGLQFLFEYFSETQRNKGNFPGRFSGRQFSNSRSEMNVSTLELGDSALYLCASSLPVQETQYFGPGTRLLVL.

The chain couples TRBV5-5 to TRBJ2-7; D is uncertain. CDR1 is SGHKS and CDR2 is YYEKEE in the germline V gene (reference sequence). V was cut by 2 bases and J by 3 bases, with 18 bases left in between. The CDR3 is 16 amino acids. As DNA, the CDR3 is TGTGCCAGCAGCTTTGGCCCGTCTACTACCCTCTACGAGCAGTACTTC. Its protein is CASSFGPSTTLYEQYF.

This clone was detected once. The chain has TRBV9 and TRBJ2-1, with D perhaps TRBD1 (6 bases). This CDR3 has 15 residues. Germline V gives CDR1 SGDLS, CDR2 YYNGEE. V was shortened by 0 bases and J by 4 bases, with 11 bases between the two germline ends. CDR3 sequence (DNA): TGTGCCAGCAGCGTAGAGGGGACACCATACAATGAGCAGTTCTTC. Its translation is CASSVEGTPYNEQFF.

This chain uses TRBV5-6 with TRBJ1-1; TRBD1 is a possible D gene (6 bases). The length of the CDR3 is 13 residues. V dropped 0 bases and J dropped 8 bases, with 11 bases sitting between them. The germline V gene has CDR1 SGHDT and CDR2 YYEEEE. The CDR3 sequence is CASSLAARGEAFF. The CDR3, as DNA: TGTGCCAGCAGCTTGGCTGCCAGGGGAGAAGCTTTCTTT.

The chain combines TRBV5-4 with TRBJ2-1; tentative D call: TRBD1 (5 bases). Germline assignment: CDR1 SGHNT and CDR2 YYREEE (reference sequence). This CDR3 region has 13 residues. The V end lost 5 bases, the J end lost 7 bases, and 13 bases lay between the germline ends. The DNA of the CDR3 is TGTGCCAGCAGTCTGACGACAGATAATGAGCAGTTCTTC. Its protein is CASSLTTDNEQFF.

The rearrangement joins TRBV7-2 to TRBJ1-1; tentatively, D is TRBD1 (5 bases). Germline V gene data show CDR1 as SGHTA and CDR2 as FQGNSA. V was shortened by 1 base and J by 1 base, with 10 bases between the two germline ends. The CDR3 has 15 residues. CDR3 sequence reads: CASSLVLGQNTEAFF. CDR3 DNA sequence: TGTGCCAGCAGCTTAGTTTTAGGACAGAACACTGAAGCTTTCTTT.

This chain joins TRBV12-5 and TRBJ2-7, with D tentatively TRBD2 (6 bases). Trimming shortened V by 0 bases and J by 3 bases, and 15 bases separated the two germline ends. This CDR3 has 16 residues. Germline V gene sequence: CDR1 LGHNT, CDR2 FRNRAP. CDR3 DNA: TGTGCTAGTGGTTTGGTACTGGGCGGGAAGAACTACGAGCAGTACTTC. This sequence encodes CASGLVLGGKNYEQYF.

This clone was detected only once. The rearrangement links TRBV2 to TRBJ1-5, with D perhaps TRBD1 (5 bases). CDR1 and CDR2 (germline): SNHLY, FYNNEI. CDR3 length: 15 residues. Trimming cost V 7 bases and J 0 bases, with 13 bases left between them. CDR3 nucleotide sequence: TGTGCCAGCACGGACACCCCGTATAGCAATCAGCCCCAGCATTTT. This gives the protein CASTDTPYSNQPQHF.